This T cell receptor (beta chain) is drawn from a study of CD8 T cells in ankylosing spondylitis. Points from the study as a whole: Earlier literature documents some of the motif variants in reactive arthritis synovial fluid and blood. Reportedly, significant enrichment of disease-linked clones occurred in matched ankylosing spondylitis synovial fluid. Fewer than 10 highly homologous variants made up a TCR beta motif that seemed to typify ankylosing spondylitis blood.

This clonotype was seen only a few times. The antigen is unknown. Germline values: CDR1 SGHTA, CDR2 FQGNSA. This CDR3 is 13 amino acids long. The V end was cut by 3 bases, the J end by 5 bases, with 11 bases between. The TCR beta libraries were generated through quantitative 5'-RACE incorporating molecular barcodes. TCRdb recomputed calls from the 5' RACE reads with MiXCR, one row per CDR3 protein. The profile shows roughly 250,000 distinct CDR3 sequences, 8% to 9.5% of them singletons. The TCR was taken from a male donor with ankylosing spondylitis or in good health (not recorded which). This chain links TRBV7-2 with TRBJ2-7, with D possibly being TRBD2 (5 bases). Input material: blood, either unsorted or a sorted T cell fraction (not recorded which). CDR3 amino acids: CASSFGLGDEQYF. The DNA of the CDR3 is TGTGCCAGCAGCTTTGGACTCGGGGACGAGCAGTACTTC.